Listed below are T cell receptor beta chains from one sample, sequenced in a study of identical twins. In TCRdb, the 5' RACE reads were re-called with MiXCR into one record per CDR3 protein. The sample contains approximately 690,000 distinct CDR3 sequences, roughly 6.2% of which appear only once. The sample comprised naive T cells sorted from blood. The receptors here all came from a man aged 18 to 30 in good health. CDR3s leave out the opening cysteine and the closing phenylalanine or tryptophan. The D gene is left open where the match is weak.

CDR3 | D | J | V
SATSGRLDTQY | TRBD2 | TRBJ2-3 | TRBV20-1
ASSLRGDRATPPLH | TRBD1 | TRBJ1-6 | TRBV12-3/TRBV12-4
ASSLGLVQETQY | NA | TRBJ2-5 | TRBV7-2
SVETASSYNEQF | NA | TRBJ2-1 | TRBV29-1
ASSPAGVEVEQY | TRBD2 | TRBJ2-7 | TRBV7-2
ATSDSTGFETQY | NA | TRBJ2-5 | TRBV24-1
ASSLVGQGAKDTQY | TRBD1 | TRBJ2-3 | TRBV5-1
SARSLSTYNEQF | NA | TRBJ2-1 | TRBV20-1
ASSLGVSGINTDTQY | TRBD2 | TRBJ2-3 | TRBV5-1
SVVGRTGAGEQY | TRBD1 | TRBJ2-7 | TRBV29-1
ASSLQYQPQH | NA | TRBJ1-5 | TRBV5-6
ASSQGTSGRRNEQF | TRBD2 | TRBJ2-1 | TRBV7-7
SAATWTSGRTDTQY | TRBD2 | TRBJ2-3 | TRBV20-1
SARDQAFSPEQF | NA | TRBJ2-1 | TRBV20-1
ASSDGYTQY | NA | TRBJ2-3 | TRBV6-4
ASILGEAGPEAF | NA | TRBJ1-1 | TRBV12-3/TRBV12-4
ASSNRGTAQETQY | NA | TRBJ2-5 | TRBV9
ASMLTGQGANREAF | TRBD1 | TRBJ1-1 | TRBV5-1
SVVVSPF | NA | TRBJ2-1 | TRBV29-1
ASSFLRGSSQPQH | NA | TRBJ1-5 | TRBV5-5
ASSYSIFGDGYT | NA | TRBJ1-2 | TRBV6-5
SVARGGDTQY | NA | TRBJ2-3 | TRBV29-1
ASSLNSVSYNEQF | NA | TRBJ2-1 | TRBV12-3/TRBV12-4
ASSLGRRREAF | NA | TRBJ1-1 | TRBV5-1
ASSYGQGAAGGEQF | TRBD1 | TRBJ2-1 | TRBV6-5
ASSLLGNSPLH | NA | TRBJ1-6 | TRBV28
SALGTSGYNEQF | TRBD2 | TRBJ2-1 | TRBV20-1
ATSDSPDTQY | NA | TRBJ2-3 | TRBV24-1
ASSFRDTVTYEQY | NA | TRBJ2-7 | TRBV12-3/TRBV12-4